This passage covers 2 T cell receptor beta chains from one sample sequenced in a study of shared clonotypes between healthy human individuals. Using immunoSEQ multiplex PCR, the repertoire was profiled, and TCRdb retains in-frame clones only, with some absent. Among approximately 700,000 clones listed, 73% were seen once. The material sequenced was memory CD4+ T cells sorted from blood. Subset indicated: CD45RA-negative fraction. The receptors come from a woman younger than 45 in good health.

A single count supports this clone. The V gene is TRBV10-2, the J gene TRBJ2-3, with D perhaps matching TRBD2 (6 bases). The CDR3 sequence is 16 residues long. CDR1 and CDR2 (germline): WSHSY, SAAADI. Trimming took off 2 bases at V and 1 base at J, with 13 bases between the two ends. CDR3 sequence reads: CASSERRRAGTDTQYF. CDR3 nucleotides: TGCGCCAGCAGTGAGAGGCGGAGGGCAGGCACAGATACGCAGTATTTT.

The CDR3 protein is CASSGPGIVDGYTF. Written as DNA, the CDR3 is TGTGCCAGTAGCGGACCAGGGATTGTAGATGGCTACACCTTC. V is TRBV19 and J is TRBJ1-2; possibly TRBD1 for D (5 bases). Looked up from germline, CDR1 is LNHDA and CDR2 is SQIVND (reference sequence). The CDR3 has 14 amino acids. The V end lost 6 bases, the J end lost 6 bases, and 17 bases lay between the germline ends. Full variable domain (outside the CDR3, taken from reference TRBV19 and TRBJ1-2): DGGITQSPKYLFRKEGQNVTLSCEQNLNHDAMYWYRQDPGQGLRLIYYSQIVNDFQKGDIAEGYSVSREKKESFPLTVTSAQKNPTAFYLCASSGPGIVDGYTFGSGTRLTVV.